These 3 T cell receptor beta chains were all obtained from the same sample, sequenced in a study of T cell responses to AZD1222 COVID-19 vaccine. TCRdb keeps only in-frame clones here, not all; method: immunoSEQ multiplex PCR. This sample has more than 110,000 clones, with over 85% found just once. This material consisted of peripheral blood, taken on day 0 of AZD1222 vaccination. These receptors all stem from an adult in good health.

This clone was counted a single time. The genes are TRBV7-6 and TRBJ1-2; D ambiguous. Between the trimmed V and J ends, which lost 5 bases and 3 bases, there was a span of 10 bases. The germline V gene has CDR1 SGHVS and CDR2 FNYEAQ. The CDR3 runs to 13 residues. As DNA, the CDR3 is TGTGCCAGCAGCCCCAACAGTCACTATGGCTACACCTTC. Residues: CASSPNSHYGYTF.

This chain joins TRBV28 and TRBJ2-2; 12 nucleotides align to TRBD2. This CDR3 comprises 16 residues. Germline trimming cut 2 bases from V and 8 bases from J; bases unmatched to any gene: 6. Per germline, CDR1 MDHEN and CDR2 SYDVKM. CDR3 DNA: TGTGCCAGCAGTTTAACGACTAGCGGGGGATCTGGGGAGCTGTTTTTT. It translates to CASSLTTSGGSGELFF.

This chain links TRBV5-1 with TRBJ1-6; the D gene is possibly TRBD1 (6 bases). The V and J ends lost 3 bases and 0 bases respectively, with 13 bases between them. The CDR3 loop spans 17 amino acids. In germline, CDR1 is SGHRS, CDR2 YFSETQ. CDR3 nucleotide sequence: TGCGCCAGCAGCTACGGGGACACAAACTCCTATAATTCACCCCTCCACTTT. Translation gives CASSYGDTNSYNSPLHF.